Listed here are 11 T cell receptor beta chains from one sample, sequenced in a study of blood T cell repertoires in COVID-19. Profiled with immunoSEQ multiplex PCR; TCRdb holds only in-frame clones, not every one. This table holds 90,000 to 150,000 clones, around four fifths found once. Sequenced input: peripheral blood. The receptors derive from a human donor in a cohort sampled during active COVID-19.

This chain connects TRBV5-4 to TRBJ2-2, with D possibly being TRBD1 (8 bases). Germline V gene data show CDR1 as SGHNT and CDR2 as YYREEE (reference sequence). The V and J ends lost 0 bases and 4 bases respectively, with 16 bases between them. The CDR3 consists of 17 residues. The DNA of the CDR3 is TGTGCCAGCAGCTTGGGGGGGGGACAGGCCTCCACCGGGGAGCTGTTTTTT. Protein sequence: CASSLGGGQASTGELFF.

The chain uses TRBV2 and TRBJ2-7; TRBD2 agrees at 11 bases. V was clipped by 5 bases and J by 2 bases; unmatched bases: 8. The germline V gene has CDR1 SNHLY and CDR2 FYNNEI. The CDR3 sequence is 16 residues long. The CDR3 is CASSRLTSGVTYEQYF. CDR3 sequence (DNA): TGTGCCAGCAGTCGCTTGACTAGCGGGGTCACCTACGAGCAGTACTTC.

This rearrangement joins TRBV21-1 to TRBJ2-5; TRBD2 was called by the table and not checked on the DNA. TRBV21-1 represents a pseudogene. The CDR3 consists of 14 residues. This chain's CDR3 is CASTLPGGAETQYF. The CDR3 nucleotides read TGTGCCAGCACACTACCGGGAGGCGCGGAGACCCAGTACTTC.

The chain joins TRBV5-8 to TRBJ2-2, with D perhaps matching TRBD1 (5 bases). Germline V gene data show CDR1 as SGHTS and CDR2 as YDEGEE. V was shortened by 6 bases and J by 3 bases, with 21 bases between the two germline ends. The CDR3 covers 17 residues. The CDR3 protein is CASKMGAKNRHTGELFF. The CDR3 nucleotides read TGTGCCAGCAAAATGGGTGCAAAAAACAGGCACACCGGGGAGCTGTTTTTT.

The rearrangement links TRBV6-2 or TRBV6-3 to TRBJ2-1; the match to TRBD2 covers 11 bases. V lost 6 bases and J lost 9; bases outside the gene matches: 16. Germline V gene data show CDR1 as MNHEY and CDR2 as SVGEGT. CDR3 length: 17 residues. The CDR3 DNA reads TGTGCCAGCAGCCGGACTCCGGGACTAGCGGTCATCGGTGAGCAGTTCTTC. This encodes CASSRTPGLAVIGEQFF.

This clone showed up just once. V gene TRBV19 combines with J gene TRBJ1-1, with 10 bases aligning to TRBD1. CDR3 length: 16 residues. Trimming at V came to 1 base and at J to 1 base, leaving 3 bases not matched to a gene. Germline CDR1 is LNHDA and CDR2 is SQIVND (reference sequence). CDR3 in DNA: TGTGCCAGTAGTATAGGGACAGGGGGTTGGAACACTGAAGCTTTCTTT. It codes for CASSIGTGGWNTEAFF.

The rearrangement joins TRBV19 to TRBJ1-2; D possibly corresponds to TRBD1 (5 bases). V lost 3 bases and J 8 bases, leaving 13 bases between the germline ends. CDR1 is LNHDA and CDR2 is SQIVND in the germline V gene (reference sequence). The CDR3 has 13 amino acids. DNA for the CDR3: TGTGCCAGTAGTATCGGATCAGGGATCGGCTACACCTTC. The encoded protein is CASSIGSGIGYTF.

In this sample, this clone turned up once. V gene TRBV12-3 or TRBV12-4 combines with J gene TRBJ2-1; the D gene is possibly TRBD2 (7 bases). Trimming took 0 bases from V and 9 from J, leaving 9 bases between them. The CDR3 length is 13 residues. The CDR3 loop reads CASSLAGGLEQFF. The CDR3 nucleotides are TGTGCCAGCAGTTTAGCGGGGGGGCTTGAGCAGTTCTTC.

The rearrangement joins TRBV19 to TRBJ1-1; D remains ambiguous. CDR1 is LNHDA, CDR2 SQIVND, per germline (reference sequence). V gave up 6 bases and J gave up 5 bases, with 10 bases separating them. The CDR3 contains 12 residues. CDR3 region: CASRGGPTEAFF. In DNA, the CDR3 is TGTGCCAGTAGAGGAGGGCCAACTGAAGCTTTCTTT.

The gene calls are TRBV7-2 and TRBJ1-5; tentative D call: TRBD1 (6 bases). CDR1 and CDR2 (germline): SGHTA, FQGNSA. V was clipped by 5 bases and J by 0 bases, with 17 bases between them. The CDR3 sequence is 17 residues long. CDR3 loop: CASSRTRGGFSNQPQHF. The CDR3 DNA sequence: TGTGCCAGCAGCCGCACGAGGGGGGGGTTTAGCAATCAGCCCCAGCATTTT.

This clone was detected only a few times. J is TRBJ1-6 and V is TRBV6-4; perhaps TRBD1 as D (5 bases). Trimming pared 2 bases from V and 8 bases from J, leaving 7 bases between. The CDR3 totals 13 residues. The germline V gene encodes CDR1 MRHNA and CDR2 SNTAGT. The CDR3 bases are TGTGCCAGCAGTGACGACAGAGATTCACCCCTCCACTTT. It specifies CASSDDRDSPLHF.